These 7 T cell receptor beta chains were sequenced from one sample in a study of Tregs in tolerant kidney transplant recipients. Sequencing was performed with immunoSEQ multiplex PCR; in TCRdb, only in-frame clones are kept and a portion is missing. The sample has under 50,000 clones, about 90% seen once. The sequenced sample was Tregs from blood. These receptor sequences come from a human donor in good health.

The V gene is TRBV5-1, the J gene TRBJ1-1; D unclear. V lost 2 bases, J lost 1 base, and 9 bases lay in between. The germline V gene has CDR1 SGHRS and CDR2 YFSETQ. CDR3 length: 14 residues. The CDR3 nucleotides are TGCGCCAGCAGCTTCTCAGCCCGGAACACTGAAGCTTTCTTT. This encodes CASSFSARNTEAFF.

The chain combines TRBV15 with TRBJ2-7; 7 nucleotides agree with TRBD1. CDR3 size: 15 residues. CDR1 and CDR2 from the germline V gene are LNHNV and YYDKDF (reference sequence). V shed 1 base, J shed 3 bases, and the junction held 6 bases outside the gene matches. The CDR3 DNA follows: TGTGCCACCAGCAGAGCCAGGGACAGTATCTACGAGCAGTACTTC. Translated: CATSRARDSIYEQYF.

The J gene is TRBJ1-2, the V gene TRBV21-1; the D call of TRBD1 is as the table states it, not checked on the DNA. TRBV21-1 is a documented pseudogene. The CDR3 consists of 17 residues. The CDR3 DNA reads TGTGCCAGCAGCAAAGGGACGGCAGCCAGGGCTAACTATGGCTACACCTTC. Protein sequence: CASSKGTAARANYGYTF.

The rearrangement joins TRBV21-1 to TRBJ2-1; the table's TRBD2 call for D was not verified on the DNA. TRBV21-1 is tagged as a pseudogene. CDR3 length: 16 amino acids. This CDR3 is CASSPNTSGRPHEQFF. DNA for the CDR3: TGTGCCAGCAGCCCGAACACTAGCGGGAGACCCCATGAGCAGTTCTTC.

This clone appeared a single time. The CDR3 DNA sequence: TGTGCCAGCAGTGAACAAAGGCAGACCCACCACGAGCAGTACTTC. It is translated as CASSEQRQTHHEQYF. The chain employs TRBV6-1 and TRBJ2-7; D not certain. This CDR3 has 15 residues. The germline gives CDR1 MNHNS, CDR2 SASEGT. Trimming took off 2 bases at V and 5 bases at J, with 16 bases between the two ends.

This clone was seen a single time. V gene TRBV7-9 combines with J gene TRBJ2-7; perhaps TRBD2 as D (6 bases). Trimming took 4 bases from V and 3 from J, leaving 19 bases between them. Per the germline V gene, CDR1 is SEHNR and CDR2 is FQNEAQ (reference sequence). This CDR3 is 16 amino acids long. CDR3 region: CASSSPGGTFIYEQYF. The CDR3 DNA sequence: TGTGCCAGCAGCTCCCCAGGAGGGACTTTCATCTACGAGCAGTACTTC.

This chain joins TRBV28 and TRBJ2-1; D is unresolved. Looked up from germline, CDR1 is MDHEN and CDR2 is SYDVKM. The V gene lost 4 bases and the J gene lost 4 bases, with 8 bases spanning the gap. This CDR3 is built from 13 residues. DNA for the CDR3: TGTGCCAGCAGTTCCACCCCTTACAATGAGCAGTTCTTC. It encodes CASSSTPYNEQFF.